These 13 T cell receptor beta chains share one sample of origin, sequenced in a study of Graves' ophthalmopathy and Graves' hyperthyroidism. The study amplified TCR beta CDR3 regions using RNA transcripts. Second-round multiplex PCR came after first-round RT-PCR with HTBI primers. Each CDR3 protein is one row after TCRdb ran MiXCR on the multiplex PCR reads. Counted here are a few hundred thousand distinct CDR3 sequences, under 45% occurring once; the ten biggest clones make up 3.5% to 4.5%. The sequenced sample consisted of peripheral blood or thyroid tissue (not recorded which). The receptors shown here come from an adult man with Graves' hyperthyroidism.

This clonotype has a count of ten or more. The chain employs TRBV28 and TRBJ2-7; D gene uncertain. CDR3 length: 12 amino acids. Germline CDR1 is MDHEN and CDR2 is SYDVKM. V dropped 8 bases and J dropped 2 bases, with 10 bases sitting between them. DNA of the CDR3: TGTGCCAGCGAGGACGGAGCCTACGAGCAGTACTTC. Protein sequence: CASEDGAYEQYF. The full variable domain, completed using reference TRBV28 and TRBJ2-7, is DVKVTQSSRYLVKRTGEKVFLECVQDMDHENMFWYRQDPGLGLRLIYFSYDVKMKEKGDIPEGYSVSREKKERFSLILESASTNQTSMYLCASEDGAYEQYFGPGTRLTVT.

The chain combines TRBV7-9 with TRBJ2-2, with TRBD1 matching 11 bases. The V segment lost 3 bases and the J segment 3 bases; nucleotides outside the gene matches: 6. The CDR3 runs 17 residues. Per germline, CDR1 SEHNR and CDR2 FQNEAQ (reference sequence). In DNA form, the CDR3 reads TGTGCCAGCAGCTTCCGGGACAGGGGGGACTACACCGGGGAGCTGTTTTTT. Protein: CASSFRDRGDYTGELFF.

The sample holds a few counts of this clonotype. V is TRBV7-9 and J is TRBJ2-6, with TRBD1 matching over 9 bases. CDR1 SEHNR and CDR2 FQNEAQ come from the germline V gene (reference sequence). V lost 3 bases to trimming and J lost 0 bases; unmatched junction nucleotides: 6. The CDR3 is made up of 18 amino acids. As DNA, the CDR3 is TGTGCCAGCAGCTTGGCTACAGGGGGCCTCTCTGGGGCCAACGTCCTGACTTTC. Protein product: CASSLATGGLSGANVLTF.

Concerning this clonotype: This could be a read error, since a much larger clone is one nucleotide away. This chain links TRBV6-6 with TRBJ2-6; no clear D gene. The CDR3 has 14 amino acids. The V gene lost 8 bases and the J gene lost 2 bases, with 10 bases spanning the gap. Germline V CDR1 and CDR2: MNHNY, SVGAGI (reference sequence). The CDR3 region has the DNA TGTGCCAGCCTTAGGTTACCTGGGGCCAACGTCCTGACTTTC. Its protein is CASLRLPGANVLTF.

With respect to this clonotype: A clone one base away is much larger, so this may be a read error. The conserved closing phenylalanine or tryptophan is absent in this CDR3, likely reflecting a read error. DNA of the CDR3: TGTGCCAGCAGCGTAGCAGGGGGCGGACGGACGTCTATAGAGTTCTACACCTCC. This encodes CASSVAGGGRTSIEFYTS. This chain links TRBV9 with TRBJ1-2; 8 nucleotides line up with TRBD1. This CDR3 is 18 amino acids long. V lost 0 bases and J lost 10; bases outside the gene matches: 20. Germline CDR1 SGDLS, CDR2 YYNGEE.

This clonotype appeared many times. For the CDR3, the DNA is TGTGCCAGCAGCTTCTCCTCCGGGACTCAGCTCCGTTCGATCTACGAGCAGTACTTC. Protein product: CASSFSSGTQLRSIYEQYF. The J gene is TRBJ2-7, the V gene TRBV11-1, with D perhaps matching TRBD2 (6 bases). Germline V gene sequence: CDR1 SGHAT, CDR2 FQDESV (reference sequence). V shed 3 bases and J shed 3 bases, with 27 bases lying between them. This CDR3 is built from 19 residues.

This clonotype was seen repeatedly, ten times or more. The chain carries TRBV10-3 and TRBJ1-3; 7 nucleotides align to TRBD1. The V and J ends lost 4 bases and 6 bases, in that order; junction bases with no gene match: 3. The germline V gene has CDR1 ENHRY and CDR2 SYGVKD. The CDR3 is 13 amino acids. The CDR3 spells CAISVGTENTIYF. The CDR3 nucleotides are TGTGCCATCAGTGTGGGGACAGAAAACACCATATATTTT.

V is TRBV7-8 and J is TRBJ2-7; the match to TRBD1 covers 9 bases. The end of the DNA fits TRBJ2-1 better, so the J call may be wrong. The CDR3 has 16 amino acids. Germline CDR1 is SGHVS and CDR2 is FQNEAQ. The DNA of the CDR3 is TGTGCCAGCAGGCATTCCGGGACAGGGCTTTGGGATGAGCAGTTCTTC. This encodes CASRHSGTGLWDEQFF.

This clonotype occurred many times. The CDR3 loop reads CASSVRNRETQYF. The CDR3, as DNA: TGTGCCAGCAGTGTTAGGAATCGGGAGACCCAGTACTTC. The rearrangement links TRBV2 to TRBJ2-5; D not resolved. Between the trimmed V and J ends, which lost 4 bases and 5 bases, there was a span of 11 bases. Per the germline V gene, CDR1 is SNHLY and CDR2 is FYNNEI. There are 13 residues in the CDR3.

The gene calls are TRBV2 and TRBJ1-1, with 8 bases identical to TRBD1. There are 17 residues in the CDR3. Germline CDR1 reads SNHLY; CDR2 reads FYNNEI. Trimming removed 11 bases from V and 0 bases from J; junction bases left unmatched: 17. Here the CDR3 reads CAVPPDRVFSMNTEAFF. In DNA, the CDR3 is TGTGCCGTCCCCCCGGACAGGGTATTTTCCATGAACACTGAAGCTTTCTTT.

The chain joins TRBV2 to TRBJ2-3; tentative D call: TRBD1 (5 bases). The length of the CDR3 is 13 residues. Trimming cost V 8 bases and J 2 bases, with 11 bases left between them. CDR1 SNHLY and CDR2 FYNNEI come from the germline V gene. Written as DNA, the CDR3 is TGTGCCAGCCGAGACAGAAACACAGATACGCAGTATTTT. Protein sequence: CASRDRNTDTQYF. The full variable domain, completed using reference TRBV2 and TRBJ2-3, is EPEVTQTPSHQVTQMGQEVILRCVPISNHLYFYWYRQILGQKVEFLVSFYNNEISEKSEIFDDQFSVERPDGSNFTLKIRSTKLEDSAMYFCASRDRNTDTQYFGPGTRLTVL.

This clonotype was picked up many times. The V call is TRBV6-1, the J call TRBJ2-5, with TRBD2 as a possible D gene (6 bases). The V end was cut by 10 bases, the J end by 4 bases, with 10 bases between. This CDR3 region has 11 residues. Germline CDR1 MNHNS, CDR2 SASEGT. CDR3 sequence (DNA): TGTGCCACGGCGCGGGGAGAGACCCAGTACTTC. It yields the protein CATARGETQYF.

This clonotype was seen only a few times. The chain recombines TRBV2 with TRBJ2-7, with a possible D match to TRBD1 (6 bases). CDR1 SNHLY and CDR2 FYNNEI come from the germline V gene. The length of the CDR3 is 13 residues. V lost 5 bases and J lost 2, with 10 bases in between. CDR3 DNA: TGTGCCAGCAGTAAGGGACACCCCTACGAGCAGTACTTC. Its protein is CASSKGHPYEQYF.